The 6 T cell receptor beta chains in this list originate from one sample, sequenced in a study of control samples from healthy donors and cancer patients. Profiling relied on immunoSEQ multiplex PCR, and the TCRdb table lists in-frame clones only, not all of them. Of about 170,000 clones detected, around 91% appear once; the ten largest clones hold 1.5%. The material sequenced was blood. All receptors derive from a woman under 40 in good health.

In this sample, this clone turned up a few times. CDR3 coding DNA: TGTGCCAGCAGCTTGCTGGGACAGGGGTTTACTGAAGCTTTCTTT. This encodes CASSLLGQGFTEAFF. This chain joins TRBV11-3 and TRBJ1-1, with 10 bases matching TRBD1. V dropped 3 bases and J dropped 5; count of bases not matched to a gene: 6. The CDR3 loop spans 15 amino acids. Looked up from germline, CDR1 is SGHNT and CDR2 is YENEEA.

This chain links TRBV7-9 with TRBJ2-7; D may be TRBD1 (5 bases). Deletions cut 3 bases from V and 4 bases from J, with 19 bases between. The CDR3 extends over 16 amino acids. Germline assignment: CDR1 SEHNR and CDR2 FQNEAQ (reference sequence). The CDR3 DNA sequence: TGTGCCAGCAGCTTGGAATCGGCCAGGGTGAAATACGAGCAGTACTTC. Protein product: CASSLESARVKYEQYF.

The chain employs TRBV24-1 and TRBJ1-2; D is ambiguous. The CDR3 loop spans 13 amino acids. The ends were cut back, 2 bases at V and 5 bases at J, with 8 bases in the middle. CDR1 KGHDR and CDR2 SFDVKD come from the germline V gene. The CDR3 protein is CATSDSAEYGYTF. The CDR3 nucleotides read TGTGCCACCAGTGATTCGGCAGAGTATGGCTACACCTTC.

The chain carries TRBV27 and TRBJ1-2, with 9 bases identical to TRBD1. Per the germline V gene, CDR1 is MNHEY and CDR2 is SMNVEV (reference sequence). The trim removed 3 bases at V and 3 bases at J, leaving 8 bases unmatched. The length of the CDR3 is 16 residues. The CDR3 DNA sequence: TGTGCCAGCAGTTTCGCTAACCGGGACAGGGACTATGGCTACACCTTC. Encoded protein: CASSFANRDRDYGYTF.

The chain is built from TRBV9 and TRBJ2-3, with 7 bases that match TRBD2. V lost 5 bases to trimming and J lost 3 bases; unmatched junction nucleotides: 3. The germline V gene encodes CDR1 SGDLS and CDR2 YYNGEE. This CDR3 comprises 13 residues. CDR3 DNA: TGTGCCAGCAGAGCGGGGCCTACAGATACGCAGTATTTT. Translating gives CASRAGPTDTQYF.

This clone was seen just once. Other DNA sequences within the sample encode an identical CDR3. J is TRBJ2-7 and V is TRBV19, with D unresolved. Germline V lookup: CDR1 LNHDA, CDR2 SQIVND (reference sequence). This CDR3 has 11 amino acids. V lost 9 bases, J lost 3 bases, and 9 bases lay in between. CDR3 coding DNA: TGTGCCAGCTCTAACCTCTACGAGCAGTACTTC. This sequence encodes CASSNLYEQYF. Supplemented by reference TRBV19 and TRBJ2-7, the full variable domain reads DGGITQSPKYLFRKEGQNVTLSCEQNLNHDAMYWYRQDPGQGLRLIYYSQIVNDFQKGDIAEGYSVSREKKESFPLTVTSAQKNPTAFYLCASSNLYEQYFGPGTRLTVT.